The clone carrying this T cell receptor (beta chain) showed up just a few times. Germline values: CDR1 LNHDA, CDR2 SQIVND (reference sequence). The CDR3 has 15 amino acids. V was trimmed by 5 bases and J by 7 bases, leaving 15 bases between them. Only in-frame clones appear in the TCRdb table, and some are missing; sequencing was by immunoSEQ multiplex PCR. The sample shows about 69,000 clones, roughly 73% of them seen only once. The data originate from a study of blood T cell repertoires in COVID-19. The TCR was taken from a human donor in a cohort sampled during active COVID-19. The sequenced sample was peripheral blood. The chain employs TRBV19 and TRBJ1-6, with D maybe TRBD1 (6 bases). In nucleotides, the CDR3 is TGTGCCAGTAGTCCCCAACAGGGCCTCAATTCACCCCTCCACTTT. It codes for CASSPQQGLNSPLHF.